This T cell receptor beta chain was sequenced for a study of cytomegalovirus exposure and HLA in healthy donors listed by TCRdb under 2017. Looking at the study overall: According to an earlier analysis of 550 to 700 of the donors, roughly 180 million T cells yielded roughly 110 million unique TCR beta sequences and about 280 Gb of sequence data. Roughly 300 gigabases of sequencing data and 70 million to 100 million unique TCR sequences made up an early release that covered about 640 HLA-typed donors. Of the roughly 410 genotyped donors, 75% to 85% were placed in the genetic ancestry cluster associated with self-reported Caucasian donors. The study aimed to test whether cataloging public T cell receptors could reveal signatures of past pathogen exposure. The T cell repertoires of about 700 subjects were profiled by immunosequencing and related to cytomegalovirus serostatus. In addition to the first cohort of 666 subjects, a separate validation cohort of approximately 120 different subjects was used. The study combined high-throughput TCR immunosequencing, statistical association of individual TCRs with disease status, and machine learning to predict cytomegalovirus infection status. A later analysis re-examined previously published TCR beta repertoires from more than 550 donors and added high-resolution HLA genotyping to investigate patterns of TCR occurrence. In the later analysis, no new phenotypic data were used to find candidate immune exposures; instead, reliance was placed on TCR beta sequences and their occurrence across donors. An earlier analysis of fewer than 700 of the donors applied high-throughput TCR beta sequencing to assess whether each TCR beta V gene segment acted as functional or pseudogenic. Donor age, sex, ethnicity and CMV serostatus were compiled together with the repertoire data. A later genetic analysis used genome-wide SNP genotypes for about 60% of the roughly 700 donors, treating that subset as a discovery cohort. Every discovery cohort repertoire had been produced on one sequencing platform. Both class I and class II loci were covered by HLA typing, at four-digit resolution. Typing coverage varied by locus: roughly 629-640 donors for A, B, C, DRB1 and DQB1; approximately 520 for DQA1; around 610 for DPA1; 450 to 480 for DPB1. Because of strong linkage in the cohort, roughly five DR-DQ haplotypes were treated as single units for association and clustering. Among 398 genotyped donors of the cohort, an average of around 240,000 unique TCR beta nucleotide sequences were sequenced per donor, roughly 18% of them non-productive.

Comment on this clone: The clone's antigen remains unknown. No per-base quality is available; no much larger clone lies one base away.

The cohort comprised hundreds of healthy bone marrow donors. All cohort members were sampled while nominally healthy, although unrecorded immune exposures were likely present. The donor was CMV seronegative and was included in the group of 352 seronegative cohort members. Every donor gave a peripheral blood sample, and the peripheral blood mononuclear cells from that sample were used for TCR beta sequencing. Genomic DNA extraction from the blood cell samples was performed with the Qiagen DNeasy Blood Extraction Kit. CDR3 length: 16 amino acids, cysteine to phenylalanine. Only CDR3 DNA remains: 48 bases, in frame from the first base. From the germline V gene (reference sequence), CDR1 is SGHAT and CDR2 is FQDESV. Relative to germline, V is missing 5 bases and J is missing 3 bases, with 11 bases of the junction outside any gene match. The research as a whole found: Three of the identified cytomegalovirus-associated TCR beta chains were confirmed in vitro to be specific for cytomegalovirus antigens. Immune exposure information for the cohort was limited to CMV serostatus. A later analysis found that HLA-associated TCR beta chains were more clonally expanded and had lower generation probabilities than equally common non-associated chains. A later analysis found that most CMV-associated TCR beta chains appeared HLA-restricted, with HLA associations seemingly driven largely by CMV exposure. A group of highly shared sequence variants was considered likely to be a technical artifact of the sequencing pipeline. In this cohort, only TCR beta chains were sequenced, and detectable features were limited by the absence of alpha or paired-chain data. The 87-base-pair reads could not distinguish some IMGT-functional V segments, including TRBV6-2 and TRBV6-3, so those segments were excluded. Compared with the approximately 600-donor mean, donors in an Asian-associated ancestry cluster had fewer N-insertions in productive TCRs, according to a later genetic analysis. Strong co-occurrence of HLA alleles, especially DR and DQ, made assigning TCR associations to individual alleles difficult. The classifier was reported to diagnose cytomegalovirus status with high specificity and sensitivity in both the original and validation cohorts. Because HLA typing was missing for some donors at each locus, association tests included only the typed subset. In a later genetic analysis, a missense DCLRE1C variant was associated with V-gene and J-gene trimming of TCR beta chains, and the association was replicated in an independent cohort. Most TCR sequences were seen in very few donors, while some public TCRs were found in many individuals. In an earlier analysis of fewer than 750 of the donors, most TCR beta V segments were observed in productive rearrangements about 87% or about 30% of the time, broadly matching IMGT annotations. Some 16 rarely observed V segments, including chromosome 9 orphons, were excluded from the earlier analysis of some 590 of the donors because counts were too low. Roughly uniform sequencing depth across donors was assumed in presence/absence analyses, although this assumption may not hold. In a later analysis, several top co-occurrence clusters were reported to appear linked to parvovirus B19, influenza, CMV and Epstein-Barr virus. A later analysis found that TCR association rates varied across HLA loci, with DRB1 alleles showing the most associated TCRs and HLA-C alleles the fewest. Correlated functional status among segregating V segments might be attributable to linkage disequilibrium, but an unknown experimental factor could not be ruled out. It was suggested by the authors that the approach could potentially be generalized to other disease states and immunological phenotypes. A further reported finding was that TCR beta sequences accurately predicted the HLA-A and HLA-B alleles for most subjects in the first cohort. In the study, 150 to 200 TCR beta chains were listed as associated with cytomegalovirus. In a later analysis, 15,000 to 20,000 TCR beta sequences were associated with specific HLA alleles at a false discovery rate of 0.05.

To prepare the library, the immunoSEQ multiplex PCR assay was applied. For the multiplex PCR, a mixture combining 60 forward primers for TCR Vbeta segments and 13 reverse primers for TCR Jbeta segments was used. Amplification of the CDR3 region of rearranged TCR beta genes was performed with a multiplex PCR assay on genomic DNA. On the Illumina HiSeq System, the amplified TCR beta libraries were sequenced as 87-base-pair reads. In the authors' own workflow: Across the 600 to 700 repertoires, a later analysis counted around 80 million unique TCR beta chains, 8.5 million to 12 million of which were shared by at least two donors. Raw reads were error-corrected and collapsed into unique sequences with a nearest-neighbor algorithm that merged closely related sequences to remove PCR and sequencing errors. CDR3 sequences were aligned to IMGT reference sequences to assign V, D and J gene segments. For a sequence to be retained, a match of at least six nucleotides was required to both a V gene segment and a J gene segment. A rearrangement was called productive if the CDR3 had no stop codons and remained in frame with V and J, and every other rearrangement was called non-productive. Following IMGT convention, CDR3 was defined as the stretch from the second conserved V-encoded cysteine up to the conserved J-encoded phenylalanine. In an earlier analysis of more than 550 of the donors, sequences lacking an unambiguous match to a single V gene segment were excluded. In an earlier analysis of several hundred of the donors, V segments were called functional above 56.7% productive rearrangements and were called segregating when the between-donor standard deviation exceeded 5%. To diagnose cytomegalovirus status from the catalog of TCR beta chain sequences, a statistical classification framework was built. V and J gene assignment, in a later analysis, came from comparing TCR nucleotide sequences with IMGT/GENE-DB human TR gene sequences. In a later analysis, CDR3 sequences and most-parsimonious VDJ recombination scenarios were assigned using the TCRdist pipeline. In a later analysis, every TCR beta chain was defined by the combination of its CDR3 amino acid sequence and its V-gene family, and reads without a unique V-gene family were dropped. To address suspected cross-contamination and a sequencing artifact, a later analysis removed over 500 highly shared, low-generation-probability nucleotide sequences. For each public chain, a later analysis derived a clonal expansion index from normalized ranks of inferred template counts within each repertoire. In a later analysis, generation probabilities were computed with a VDJ recombination model fitted to out-of-frame rearrangements, and the resulting probabilities were checked against IGoR. In a later analysis, hypergeometric tests were used to score TCR-TCR, TCR-HLA and TCR-CMV co-occurrence, with a repertoire-size bias correction applied to TCR pairs. In a later analysis, false discovery rates were estimated by permuting HLA or CMV assignments 20 times. A later analysis grouped co-occurring TCRs with DBSCAN, adding TCRdist sequence similarity when clustering within HLA-allele-positive subsets. Co-occurrence clustering excluded repertoires with fewer than 30,000 or more than 120,000 public chains, plus five with anomalous nucleotide sharing. The clones in this table, taken by TCRdb from immuneACCESS, are in-frame only. Not every clone is retained; where verified, under half of the shortfall comes from an unresolved V gene, and the cause of the rest is unknown. From that table come the V and J calls and clone size; the DNA was used to work out D and trimming. This sample is represented by roughly 130,000 clones; roughly 78% of them were singletons. Jointly, the top ten make up 2.5% of the sample.

The receptor was derived from a man aged 25 to 40 in good health and CMV-seronegative. The sequence joins TRBV11-1 to TRBJ2-7; 9 nucleotides in the junction match TRBD1. Input material: PBMCs. Here is the DNA: TGTGCCAGCAGCCCCCCCCTAGGACAGGGGATCTACGAGCAGTACTTC. Translation gives CASSPPLGQGIYEQYF.